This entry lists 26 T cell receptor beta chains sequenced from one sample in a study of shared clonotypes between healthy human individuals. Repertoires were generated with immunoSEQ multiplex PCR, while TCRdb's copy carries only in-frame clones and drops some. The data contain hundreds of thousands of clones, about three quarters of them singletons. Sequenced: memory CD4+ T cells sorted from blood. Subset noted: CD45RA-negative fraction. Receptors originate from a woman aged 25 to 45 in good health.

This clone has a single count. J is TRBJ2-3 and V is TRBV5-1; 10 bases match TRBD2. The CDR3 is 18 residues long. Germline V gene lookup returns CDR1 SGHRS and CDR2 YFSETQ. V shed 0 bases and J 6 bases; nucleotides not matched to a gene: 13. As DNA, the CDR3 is TGCGCCAGCAGCTTGGGAAGGCTAGCGGGAGAGTTAAGGGATACGCAGTATTTT. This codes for CASSLGRLAGELRDTQYF.

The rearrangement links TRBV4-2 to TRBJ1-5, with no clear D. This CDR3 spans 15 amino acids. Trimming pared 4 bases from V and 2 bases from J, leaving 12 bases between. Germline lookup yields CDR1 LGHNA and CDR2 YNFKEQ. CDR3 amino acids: CASSPKLLGNQPQHF. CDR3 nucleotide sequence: TGTGCCAGCAGCCCGAAGTTGCTAGGCAATCAGCCCCAGCATTTT.

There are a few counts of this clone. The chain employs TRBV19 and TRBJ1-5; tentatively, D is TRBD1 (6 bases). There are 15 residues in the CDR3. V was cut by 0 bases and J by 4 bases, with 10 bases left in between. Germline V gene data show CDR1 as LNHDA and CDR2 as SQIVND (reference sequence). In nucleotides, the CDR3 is TGTGCCAGTAGTATAGAGGGAACAGGGAATCAGCCCCAGCATTTT. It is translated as CASSIEGTGNQPQHF.

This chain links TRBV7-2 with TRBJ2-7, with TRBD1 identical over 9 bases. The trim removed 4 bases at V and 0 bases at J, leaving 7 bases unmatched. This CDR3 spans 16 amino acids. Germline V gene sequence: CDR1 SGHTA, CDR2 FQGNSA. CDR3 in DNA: TGTGCCAGCAGCTGGGGGACAGGGCGCCTCTCCTACGAGCAGTACTTC. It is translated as CASSWGTGRLSYEQYF.

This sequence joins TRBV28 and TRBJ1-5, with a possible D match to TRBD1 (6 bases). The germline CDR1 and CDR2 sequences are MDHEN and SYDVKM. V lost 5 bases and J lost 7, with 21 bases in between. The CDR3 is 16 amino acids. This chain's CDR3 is CASSTKQQGRKQPQHF. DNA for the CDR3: TGTGCCAGCAGTACCAAACAACAGGGAAGGAAGCAGCCCCAGCATTTT.

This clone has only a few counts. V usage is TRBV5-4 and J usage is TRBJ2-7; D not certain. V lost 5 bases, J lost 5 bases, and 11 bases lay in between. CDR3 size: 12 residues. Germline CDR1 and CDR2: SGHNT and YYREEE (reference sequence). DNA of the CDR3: TGTGCCAGCAGACTGGAGAACGACGAGCAGTACTTC. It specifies CASRLENDEQYF. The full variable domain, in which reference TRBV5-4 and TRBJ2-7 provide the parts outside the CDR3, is ETGVTQSPTHLIKTRGQQVTLRCSSQSGHNTVSWYQQALGQGPQFIFQYYREEENGRGNFPPRFSGLQFPNYSSELNVNALELDDSALYLCASRLENDEQYFGPGTRLTVT.

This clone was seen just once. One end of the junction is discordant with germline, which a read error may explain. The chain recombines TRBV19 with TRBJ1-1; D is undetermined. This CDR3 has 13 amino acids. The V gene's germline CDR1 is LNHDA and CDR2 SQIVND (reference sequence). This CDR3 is CASSISFGGESFF. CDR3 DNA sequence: TGTGCCAGTAGTATATCGTTTGGCGGTGAATCTTTCTTT.

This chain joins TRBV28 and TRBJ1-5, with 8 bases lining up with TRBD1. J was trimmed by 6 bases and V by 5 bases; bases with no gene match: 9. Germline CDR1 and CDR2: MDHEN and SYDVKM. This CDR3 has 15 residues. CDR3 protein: CASSKGGQGGQPQHF. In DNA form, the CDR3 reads TGTGCCAGCAGTAAAGGAGGACAGGGTGGTCAGCCCCAGCATTTT.

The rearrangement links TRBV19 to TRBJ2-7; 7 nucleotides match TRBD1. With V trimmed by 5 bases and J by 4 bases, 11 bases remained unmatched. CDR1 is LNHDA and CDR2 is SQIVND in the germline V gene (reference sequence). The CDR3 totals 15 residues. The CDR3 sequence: CASSETGTASYEQYF. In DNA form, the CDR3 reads TGTGCCAGTAGTGAAACCGGGACAGCCAGTTACGAGCAGTACTTC.

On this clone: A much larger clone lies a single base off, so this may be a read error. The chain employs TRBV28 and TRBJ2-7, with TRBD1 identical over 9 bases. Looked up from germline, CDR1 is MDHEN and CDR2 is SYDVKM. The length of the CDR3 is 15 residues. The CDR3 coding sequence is TGTGCCGGCAGTCAGACAGGGGGGCTATCCTACGAGCAGTACTTC. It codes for CAGSQTGGLSYEQYF.

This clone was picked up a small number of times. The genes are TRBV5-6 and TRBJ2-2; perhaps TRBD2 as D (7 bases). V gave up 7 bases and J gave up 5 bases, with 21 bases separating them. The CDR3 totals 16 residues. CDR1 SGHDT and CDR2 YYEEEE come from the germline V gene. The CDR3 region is CASAPRWGGSTGELFF. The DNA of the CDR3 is TGTGCCAGCGCCCCACGTTGGGGGGGCAGTACCGGGGAGCTGTTTTTT.

This CDR3 is CASSPGLADNNEQFF. The DNA for the CDR3 is TGTGCCAGCAGCCCGGGACTAGCGGACAACAATGAGCAGTTCTTC. The V call is TRBV7-8, the J call TRBJ2-1; 11 nucleotides line up with TRBD2. V trimming: 5 bases; J trimming: 5 bases; junction bases outside the gene matches: 5. This CDR3 is built from 15 residues. Germline lookup yields CDR1 SGHVS and CDR2 FQNEAQ.

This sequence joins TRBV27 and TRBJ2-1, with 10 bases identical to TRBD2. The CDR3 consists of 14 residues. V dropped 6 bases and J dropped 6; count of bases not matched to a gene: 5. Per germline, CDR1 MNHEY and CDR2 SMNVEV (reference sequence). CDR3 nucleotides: TGTGCCAGCAGGAGCGGGAGGGGTTTCAATGAGCAGTTCTTC. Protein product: CASRSGRGFNEQFF.

Here the CDR3 reads CASSLLGGQGSDGNQPQHF. As DNA, the CDR3 is TGTGCCAGCTCGCTTTTGGGGGGACAGGGGTCCGACGGGAATCAGCCCCAGCATTTT. This sequence joins TRBV18 and TRBJ1-5; 10 nucleotides agree with TRBD1. Trimming removed 6 bases from V and 4 bases from J; junction bases left unmatched: 18. The CDR3 has 19 residues. CDR1 and CDR2 from the germline V gene are KGHSH and LQKENI.

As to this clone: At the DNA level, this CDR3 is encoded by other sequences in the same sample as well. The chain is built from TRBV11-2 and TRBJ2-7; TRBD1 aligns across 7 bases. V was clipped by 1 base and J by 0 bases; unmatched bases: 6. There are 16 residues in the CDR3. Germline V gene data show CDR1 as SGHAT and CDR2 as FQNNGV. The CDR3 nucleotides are TGTGCCAGCAGCTTAGTCCTACAGGGGAGCTCCTACGAGCAGTACTTC. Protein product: CASSLVLQGSSYEQYF. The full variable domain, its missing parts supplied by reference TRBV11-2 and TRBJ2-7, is EAGVAQSPRYKIIEKRQSVAFWCNPISGHATLYWYQQILGQGPKLLIQFQNNGVVDDSQLPKDRFSAERLKGVDSTLKIQPAKLEDSAVYLCASSLVLQGSSYEQYFGPGTRLTVT.

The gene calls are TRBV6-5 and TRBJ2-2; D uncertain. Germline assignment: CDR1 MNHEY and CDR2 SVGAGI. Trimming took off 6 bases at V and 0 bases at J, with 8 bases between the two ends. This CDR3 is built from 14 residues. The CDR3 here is CASRLTANTGELFF. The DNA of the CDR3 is TGTGCCAGCAGATTGACGGCGAACACCGGGGAGCTGTTTTTT.

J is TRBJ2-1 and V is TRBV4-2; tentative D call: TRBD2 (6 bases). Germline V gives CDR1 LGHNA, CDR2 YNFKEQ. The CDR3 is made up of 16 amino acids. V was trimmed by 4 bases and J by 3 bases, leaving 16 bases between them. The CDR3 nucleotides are TGTGCCAGCAGCCTAAAGCACGGGACTGACTACAATGAGCAGTTCTTC. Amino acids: CASSLKHGTDYNEQFF.

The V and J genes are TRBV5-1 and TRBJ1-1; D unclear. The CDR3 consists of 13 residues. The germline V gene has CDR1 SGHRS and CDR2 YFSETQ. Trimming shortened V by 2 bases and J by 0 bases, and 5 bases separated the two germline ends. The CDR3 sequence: CASSFLLNTEAFF. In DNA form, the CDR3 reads TGCGCCAGCAGCTTTCTACTGAACACTGAAGCTTTCTTT.

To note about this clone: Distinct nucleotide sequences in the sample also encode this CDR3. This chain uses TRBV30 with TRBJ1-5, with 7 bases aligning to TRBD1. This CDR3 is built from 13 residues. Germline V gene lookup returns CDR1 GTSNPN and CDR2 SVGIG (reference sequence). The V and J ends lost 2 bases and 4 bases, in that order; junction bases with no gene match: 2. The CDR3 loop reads CAWSLRGNQPQHF. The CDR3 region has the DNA TGTGCCTGGAGTCTCAGGGGGAATCAGCCCCAGCATTTT. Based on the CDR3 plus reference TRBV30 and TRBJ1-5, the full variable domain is SQTIHQWPATLVQPVGSPLSLECTVEGTSNPNLYWYRQAAGRGLQLLFYSVGIGQISSEVPQNLSASRPQDRQFILSSKKLLLSDSGFYLCAWSLRGNQPQHFGDGTRLSIL.

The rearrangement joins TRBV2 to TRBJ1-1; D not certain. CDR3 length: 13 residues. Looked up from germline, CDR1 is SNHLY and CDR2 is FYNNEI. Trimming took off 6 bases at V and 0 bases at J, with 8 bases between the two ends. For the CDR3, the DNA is TGTGCCAGCAGGCCAGAAATGAACACTGAAGCTTTCTTT. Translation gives CASRPEMNTEAFF.

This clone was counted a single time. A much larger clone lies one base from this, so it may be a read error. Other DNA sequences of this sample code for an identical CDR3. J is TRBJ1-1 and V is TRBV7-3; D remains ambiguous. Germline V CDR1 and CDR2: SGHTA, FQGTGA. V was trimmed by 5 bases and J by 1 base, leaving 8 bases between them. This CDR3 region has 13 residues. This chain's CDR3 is CASSHDRNTEAFF. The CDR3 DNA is TGTGCCAGCAGCCACGACCGGAACACTGAAGCTTTCTTT.

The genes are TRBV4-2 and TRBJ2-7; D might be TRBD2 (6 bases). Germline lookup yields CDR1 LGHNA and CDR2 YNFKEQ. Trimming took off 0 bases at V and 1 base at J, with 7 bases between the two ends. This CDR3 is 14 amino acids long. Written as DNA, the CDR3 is TGTGCCAGCAGCCAAGATGCGGGGTCCTACGAGCAGTACTTC. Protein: CASSQDAGSYEQYF.

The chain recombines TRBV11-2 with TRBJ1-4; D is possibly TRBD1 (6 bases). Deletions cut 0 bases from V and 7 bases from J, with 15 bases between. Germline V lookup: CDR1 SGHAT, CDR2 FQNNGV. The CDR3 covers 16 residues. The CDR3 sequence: CASSLDSGGAGEKLFF. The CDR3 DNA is TGTGCCAGCAGCTTAGATTCCGGGGGCGCAGGTGAAAAACTGTTTTTT.

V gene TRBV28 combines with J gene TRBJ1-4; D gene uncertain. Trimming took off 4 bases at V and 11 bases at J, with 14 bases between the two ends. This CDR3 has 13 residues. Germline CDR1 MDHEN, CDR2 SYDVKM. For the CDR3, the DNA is TGTGCCAGCAGTTCTCTTTTTGTTGGCAAACTGTTTTTT. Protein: CASSSLFVGKLFF.

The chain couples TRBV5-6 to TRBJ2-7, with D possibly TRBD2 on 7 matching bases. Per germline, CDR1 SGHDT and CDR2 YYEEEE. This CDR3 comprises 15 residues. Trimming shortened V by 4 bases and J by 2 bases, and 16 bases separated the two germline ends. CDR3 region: CASSQLTGGPYEQYF. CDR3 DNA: TGTGCCAGCAGCCAGCTGACGGGGGGCCCCTACGAGCAGTACTTC.

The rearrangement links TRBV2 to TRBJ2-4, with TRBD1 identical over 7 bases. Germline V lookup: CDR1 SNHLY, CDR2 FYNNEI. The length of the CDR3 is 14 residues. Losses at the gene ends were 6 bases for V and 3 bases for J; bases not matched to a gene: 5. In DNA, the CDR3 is TGTGCCAGCAGACCTGGACAGGTCAAAAACATTCAGTACTTC. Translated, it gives CASRPGQVKNIQYF.